The clone carrying this T cell receptor (beta chain) was observed a few times. The antigen remains undetermined. Unique molecular identifiers were present on the cDNA, which also gained a universal primer site by template switching. TCRdb independently ran MiXCR on the 5' RACE reads; one entry per CDR3 protein. The table records 690,000 or so distinct CDR3 sequences, around 6% of them present only once. The germline CDR1 and CDR2 sequences are MGHRA and YSYEKL. V was clipped by 5 bases and J by 7 bases, with 17 bases between them. The CDR3 is 15 residues long. The data originate from a study of identical twins. The study's findings and limits: High-abundance cord blood beta clonotypes had fewer insertions; memory repertoires showed none. Weaker excess twin sharing was seen among beta out-of-frame sequences.

The receptor's source is a man in his late teens or twenties in good health. The V and J genes are TRBV4-1 and TRBJ1-4; D unclear. The sequenced sample was naive T cells sorted from blood. The CDR3 DNA follows: TGCGCCAGCAGCTACGCGGACCCCGAGGGTGAAAAACTGTTTTTT. It codes for CASSYADPEGEKLFF.